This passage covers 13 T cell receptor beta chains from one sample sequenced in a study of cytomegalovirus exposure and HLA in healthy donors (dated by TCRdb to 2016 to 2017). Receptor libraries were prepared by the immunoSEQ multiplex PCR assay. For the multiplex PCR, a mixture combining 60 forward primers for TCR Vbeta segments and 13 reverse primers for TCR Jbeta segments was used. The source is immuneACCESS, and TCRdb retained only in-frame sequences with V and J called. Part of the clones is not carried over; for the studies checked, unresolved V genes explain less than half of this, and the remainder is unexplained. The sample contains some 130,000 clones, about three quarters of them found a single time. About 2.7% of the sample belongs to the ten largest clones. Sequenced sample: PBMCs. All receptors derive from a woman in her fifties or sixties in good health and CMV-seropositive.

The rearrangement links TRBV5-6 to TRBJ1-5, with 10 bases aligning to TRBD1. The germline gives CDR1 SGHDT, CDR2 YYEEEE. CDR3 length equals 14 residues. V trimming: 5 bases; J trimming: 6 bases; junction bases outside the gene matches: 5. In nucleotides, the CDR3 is TGTGCCAGCAGTTATCGACAGGGGGCTCAGCCCCAGCATTTT. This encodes CASSYRQGAQPQHF.

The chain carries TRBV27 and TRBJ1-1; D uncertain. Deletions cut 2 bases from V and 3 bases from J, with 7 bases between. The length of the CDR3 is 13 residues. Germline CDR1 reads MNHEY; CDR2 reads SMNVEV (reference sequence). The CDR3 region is CASSLTGYTEAFF. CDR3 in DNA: TGTGCCAGCAGTTTAACCGGGTACACTGAAGCTTTCTTT.

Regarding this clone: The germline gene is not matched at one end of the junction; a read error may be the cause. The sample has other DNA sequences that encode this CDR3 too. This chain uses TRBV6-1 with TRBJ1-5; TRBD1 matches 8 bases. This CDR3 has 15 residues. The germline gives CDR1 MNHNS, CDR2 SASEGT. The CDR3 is CASSVPGGQGQPQHF. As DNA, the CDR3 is TGTGCCAGCAGTGTCCCAGGGGGCCAGGGTCAGCCCCAACATTTT.

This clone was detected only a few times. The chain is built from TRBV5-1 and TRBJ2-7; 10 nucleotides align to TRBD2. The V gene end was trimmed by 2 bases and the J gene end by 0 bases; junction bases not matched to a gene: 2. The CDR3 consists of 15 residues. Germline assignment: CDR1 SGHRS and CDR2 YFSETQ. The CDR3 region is CASSLAGGSSYEQYF. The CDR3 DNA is TGCGCCAGCAGCTTAGCGGGGGGGAGCTCCTACGAGCAGTACTTC.

This CDR3 reads CASSVGAGGSEKLFF. The CDR3 nucleotides are TGTGCCAGCAGCGTAGGGGCAGGAGGGAGTGAAAAACTGTTTTTT. V and J are TRBV9 and TRBJ1-4; D not resolved. The germline V gene encodes CDR1 SGDLS and CDR2 YYNGEE. The V gene lost 0 bases and the J gene lost 7 bases, with 13 bases spanning the gap. The CDR3 is 15 residues long.

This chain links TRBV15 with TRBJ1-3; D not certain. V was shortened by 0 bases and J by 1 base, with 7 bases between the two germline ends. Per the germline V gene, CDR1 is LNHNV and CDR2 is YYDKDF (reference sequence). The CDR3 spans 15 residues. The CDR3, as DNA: TGTGCCACCAGCAGAGATCCGGTATCTGGAAACACCATATATTTT. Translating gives CATSRDPVSGNTIYF.

The chain's CDR3 is CASSSKRPGDYGYTF. CDR3 nucleotide sequence: TGTGCCAGCAGCTCCAAGCGCCCCGGGGACTATGGCTACACCTTC. The V call is TRBV7-9, the J call TRBJ1-2, with D unclear. This CDR3 is 15 amino acids long. Trimming shortened V by 4 bases and J by 3 bases, and 15 bases separated the two germline ends. Germline loops: CDR1 SEHNR, CDR2 FQNEAQ (reference sequence).

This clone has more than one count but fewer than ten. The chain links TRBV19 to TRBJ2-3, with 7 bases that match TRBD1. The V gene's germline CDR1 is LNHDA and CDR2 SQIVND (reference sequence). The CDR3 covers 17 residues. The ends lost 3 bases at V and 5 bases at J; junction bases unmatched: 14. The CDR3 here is CASSMGQTSSLVDTQYF. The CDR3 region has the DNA TGTGCCAGTAGTATGGGACAGACAAGCTCTTTGGTAGATACGCAGTATTTT.

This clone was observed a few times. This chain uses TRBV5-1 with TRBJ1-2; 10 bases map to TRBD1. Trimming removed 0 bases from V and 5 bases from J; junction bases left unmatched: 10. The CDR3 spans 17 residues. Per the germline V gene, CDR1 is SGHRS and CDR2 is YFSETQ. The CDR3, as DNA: TGCGCCAGCAGCTTGGACGTCACCGGGACAGGGGTATATGGCTACACCTTC. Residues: CASSLDVTGTGVYGYTF.

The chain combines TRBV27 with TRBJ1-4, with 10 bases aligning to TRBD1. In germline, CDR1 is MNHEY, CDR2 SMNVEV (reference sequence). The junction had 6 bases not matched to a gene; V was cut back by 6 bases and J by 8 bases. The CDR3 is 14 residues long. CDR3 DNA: TGTGCCAGCAGGAGGACAGGGGGACGGGAAAAACTGTTTTTT. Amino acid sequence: CASRRTGGREKLFF.

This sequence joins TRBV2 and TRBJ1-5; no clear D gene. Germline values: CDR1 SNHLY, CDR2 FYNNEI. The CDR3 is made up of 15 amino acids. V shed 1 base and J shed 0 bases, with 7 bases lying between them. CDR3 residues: CASSEDGLSNQPQHF. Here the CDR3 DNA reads TGTGCCAGCAGTGAAGACGGACTTAGCAATCAGCCCCAGCATTTT.

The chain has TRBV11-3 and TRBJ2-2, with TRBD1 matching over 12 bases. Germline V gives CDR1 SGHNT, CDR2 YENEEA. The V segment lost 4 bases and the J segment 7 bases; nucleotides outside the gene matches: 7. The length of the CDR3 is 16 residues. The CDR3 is CASSSRDRGLSGELFF. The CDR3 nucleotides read TGTGCCAGCAGCTCCCGGGACAGGGGGCTTAGCGGGGAGCTGTTTTTT.

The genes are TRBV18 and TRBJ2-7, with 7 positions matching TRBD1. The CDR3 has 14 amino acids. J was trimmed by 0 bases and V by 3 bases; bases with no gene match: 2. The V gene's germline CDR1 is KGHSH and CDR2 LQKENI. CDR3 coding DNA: TGTGCCAGCTCACCGGGACAGTACTCCTACGAGCAGTACTTC. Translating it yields CASSPGQYSYEQYF.